The subject of this entry is one TCR beta chain. Antigen unknown. TCRdb keeps only in-frame clones here, not all; method: immunoSEQ multiplex PCR. The repertoire holds under 80,000 clones, with around 87% as singletons. These data belong to a study of OX40 agonist ivuxolimab in advanced cancers. Study overall: Patients achieving partial responses numbered three: one hepatocellular carcinoma case and two cutaneous melanoma cases.

General observations from the study: Expanded clones were, on average, more numerous among CD8+ T cells than CD4+.

V dropped 5 bases and J dropped 7 bases, with 14 bases sitting between them. The CDR3 has 13 residues. Looked up from germline, CDR1 is SGHTA and CDR2 is FQGNSA. Here the sequenced sample was CD4+ or CD8+ T cells sorted from blood, taken in a trial of the OX40 agonist ivuxolimab. The chain is built from TRBV7-2 and TRBJ1-1; no clear D gene. The TCR comes from an adult with an advanced solid tumor such as melanoma, head and neck, liver or kidney cancer. The CDR3 bases are TGTGCCAGCAGCCCCTCAGTGGACTTTGAAGCTTTCTTT. Residues: CASSPSVDFEAFF.